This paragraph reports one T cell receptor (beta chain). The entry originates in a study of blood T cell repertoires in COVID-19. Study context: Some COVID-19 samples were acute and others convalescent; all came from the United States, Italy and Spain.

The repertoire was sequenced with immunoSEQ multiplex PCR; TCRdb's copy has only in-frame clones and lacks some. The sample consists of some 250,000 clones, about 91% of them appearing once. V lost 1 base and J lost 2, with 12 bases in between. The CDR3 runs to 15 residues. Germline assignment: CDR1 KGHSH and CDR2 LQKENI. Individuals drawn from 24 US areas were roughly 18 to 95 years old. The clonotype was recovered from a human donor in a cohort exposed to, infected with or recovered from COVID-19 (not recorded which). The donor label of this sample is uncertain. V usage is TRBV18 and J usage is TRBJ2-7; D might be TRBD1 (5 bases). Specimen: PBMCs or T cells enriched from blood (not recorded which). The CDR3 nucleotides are TGTGCCAGCTCACCACAGGGGCGCACTACCTACGAGCAGTACTTC. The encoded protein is CASSPQGRTTYEQYF. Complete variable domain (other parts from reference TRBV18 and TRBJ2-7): NAGVMQNPRHLVRRRGQEARLRCSPMKGHSHVYWYRQLPEEGLKFMVYLQKENIIDESGMPKERFSAEFPKEGPSILRIQQVVRGDSAAYFCASSPQGRTTYEQYFGPGTRLTVT.